The 21 T cell receptor beta chains in this list originate from one sample, sequenced in a study of T cell responses to AZD1222 COVID-19 vaccine. Some clones are missing from TCRdb's copy, which holds only in-frame ones; the method was immunoSEQ multiplex PCR. Of roughly 140,000 clones detected, more than 80% appear once; the ten largest clones hold approximately 3%. The source was peripheral blood, collected 28 days after the second AZD1222 dose. These receptors came from an adult who received the AZD1222 COVID-19 vaccine.

This sequence joins TRBV7-2 and TRBJ2-3; D is possibly TRBD1 (6 bases). This CDR3 spans 15 amino acids. Between the trimmed V and J ends, which lost 5 bases and 0 bases, there was a span of 12 bases. Germline-derived CDR1 and CDR2 are SGHTA and FQGNSA. In nucleotides, the CDR3 is TGTGCCAGCAGCCGCCATAGGGGGAGCACAGATACGCAGTATTTT. It codes for CASSRHRGSTDTQYF.

The chain couples TRBV10-3 to TRBJ2-1, with D unclear. Germline V gives CDR1 ENHRY, CDR2 SYGVKD. The length of the CDR3 is 16 residues. V was shortened by 5 bases and J by 5 bases, with 19 bases between the two germline ends. CDR3 nucleotide sequence: TGTGCCATCAGTTCTGGCTCTTCGGAGAGGAACAATGAGCAGTTCTTC. Protein product: CAISSGSSERNNEQFF.

CDR3 in DNA: TGTGCCAGCAGTACCACAGATAACTATGGCTACACCTTC. It encodes CASSTTDNYGYTF. The chain combines TRBV6-6 with TRBJ1-2; no clear D gene. CDR3 size: 13 residues. V gave up 5 bases and J gave up 1 base, with 8 bases separating them. Per germline, CDR1 MNHNY and CDR2 SVGAGI (reference sequence).

CDR3 in amino acids: CASRMGGTDSGNTIYF. The CDR3 nucleotides read TGTGCCAGCCGAATGGGGGGAACCGACTCTGGAAACACCATATATTTT. The J gene is TRBJ1-3, the V gene TRBV7-9; possible D gene TRBD1, 5 bases. CDR3 length equals 16 residues. Germline CDR1 and CDR2: SEHNR and FQNEAQ (reference sequence). V lost 8 bases and J 0 bases, leaving 17 bases between the germline ends.

V is TRBV15 and J is TRBJ1-2; 11 nucleotides line up with TRBD1. CDR3 size: 14 residues. Trimming cost V 5 bases and J 6 bases; bases outside gene matches: 5. Germline CDR1 reads LNHNV; CDR2 reads YYDKDF (reference sequence). This chain's CDR3 is CATSGQGATHGYTF. The DNA for the CDR3 is TGTGCCACCAGCGGACAGGGGGCGACTCATGGCTACACCTTC.

The table lists this clone with a count of one. The V call is TRBV5-1, the J call TRBJ2-3; D is unclear. Germline V gene data show CDR1 as SGHRS and CDR2 as YFSETQ. The CDR3 length is 15 residues. Trimming pared 0 bases from V and 2 bases from J, leaving 10 bases between. The CDR3 reads CASSLVVVNTDTQYF. The CDR3 DNA sequence: TGCGCCAGCAGCTTGGTGGTGGTAAACACAGATACGCAGTATTTT. The whole variable domain, remainder taken from reference TRBV5-1 and TRBJ2-3, is KAGVTQTPRYLIKTRGQQVTLSCSPISGHRSVSWYQQTPGQGLQFLFEYFSETQRNKGNFPGRFSGRQFSNSRSEMNVSTLELGDSALYLCASSLVVVNTDTQYFGPGTRLTVL.

This clone has a single count. V gene TRBV11-2 combines with J gene TRBJ1-2; TRBD1 might be the D (5 bases). There are 15 residues in the CDR3. CDR1 is SGHAT and CDR2 is FQNNGV in the germline V gene. Trimming took off 8 bases at V and 7 bases at J, with 23 bases between the two ends. In DNA, the CDR3 is TGTGCCAGCTCCCTTCTCGGCAGGGAGTGGAGTGGCTACACCTTC. This encodes CASSLLGREWSGYTF.

This clone showed up just a few times. The rearrangement links TRBV2 to TRBJ2-1, with 7 bases identical to TRBD2. Germline trimming cut 5 bases from V and 2 bases from J; bases unmatched to any gene: 12. The CDR3 runs to 17 residues. In germline, CDR1 is SNHLY, CDR2 FYNNEI. CDR3 in DNA: TGTGCCAGCAGTTCTCCCCTACTAGCGTCTACCTACAATGAGCAGTTCTTC. Its translation: CASSSPLLASTYNEQFF.

V usage is TRBV9 and J usage is TRBJ2-3; 14 nucleotides line up with TRBD2. The length of the CDR3 is 15 residues. The J segment lost 7 bases and the V segment lost 3 bases, leaving 4 bases of the junction unmatched. Germline V gene data show CDR1 as SGDLS and CDR2 as YYNGEE. In DNA form, the CDR3 reads TGTGCCAGCAGCGGACTAGCGGGAGGGCCGTATACGCAGTATTTT. Amino acid sequence: CASSGLAGGPYTQYF.

This chain uses TRBV5-1 with TRBJ1-4; D unclear. Germline CDR1 and CDR2: SGHRS and YFSETQ. Trimming stripped 0 bases from V and 8 bases from J, with 5 bases between. The CDR3 sequence is 12 residues long. CDR3 sequence (DNA): TGCGCCAGCAGCTTGGTAGGGGAAAAACTGTTTTTT. This gives the protein CASSLVGEKLFF.

This rearrangement joins TRBV2 to TRBJ1-2; 7 bases are shared with TRBD1. With 4 bases clipped from V and 4 bases from J, the junction kept 9 bases outside the gene matches. The CDR3 has 15 residues. From germline, CDR1 is SNHLY and CDR2 FYNNEI. The CDR3 sequence is CASSVRDSPGYGYTF. CDR3 nucleotide sequence: TGTGCCAGCAGTGTGCGGGACAGCCCCGGCTATGGCTACACCTTC.

This rearrangement joins TRBV5-1 to TRBJ1-5; D may be TRBD1 (6 bases). Germline V gene data show CDR1 as SGHRS and CDR2 as YFSETQ. The germline V and J ends were trimmed by 4 bases and 0 bases, with 14 bases remaining between them. The CDR3 is 16 amino acids. The CDR3 DNA reads as TGCGCCAGCAGCATAGCAGGGGCAGATAGCAATCAGCCCCAGCATTTT. Its translation: CASSIAGADSNQPQHF.

V is TRBV5-1 and J is TRBJ2-2, with 13 bases matching TRBD2. This CDR3 comprises 19 residues. Looked up from germline, CDR1 is SGHRS and CDR2 is YFSETQ. The J segment lost 1 base and the V segment lost 4 bases, leaving 10 bases of the junction unmatched. The CDR3 DNA follows: TGCGCCAGCAGCCCCGGGCTACTAGCGGGAGGGATGAACACCGGGGAGCTGTTTTTT. This gives the protein CASSPGLLAGGMNTGELFF.

The chain uses TRBV12-5 and TRBJ1-1; D not resolved. Germline CDR1 and CDR2: LGHNT and FRNRAP. Trimming removed 3 bases at V and 2 bases at J, with 7 bases between. This CDR3 spans 13 amino acids. CDR3 in DNA: TGTGCTAGTGGTTTAACCAGCAACACTGAAGCTTTCTTT. It specifies CASGLTSNTEAFF.

This chain uses TRBV5-1 with TRBJ2-3; perhaps D is TRBD1 or TRBD2 (5 bases each). CDR3 length: 15 residues. V was shortened by 1 base and J by 6 bases, with 15 bases between the two germline ends. CDR1 is SGHRS, CDR2 YFSETQ, per germline. The CDR3 DNA sequence: TGCGCCAGCAGCTTGACCGGGATCCCAGGGGATACGCAGTATTTT. Protein sequence: CASSLTGIPGDTQYF. The complete variable domain, with remaining parts taken from reference TRBV5-1 and TRBJ2-3, reads KAGVTQTPRYLIKTRGQQVTLSCSPISGHRSVSWYQQTPGQGLQFLFEYFSETQRNKGNFPGRFSGRQFSNSRSEMNVSTLELGDSALYLCASSLTGIPGDTQYFGPGTRLTVL.

The chain's CDR3 is CASTLTTGVNEQFF. CDR3 DNA: TGTGCCAGCACCCTTACGACAGGAGTAAATGAGCAGTTCTTC. The chain is built from TRBV6-1 and TRBJ2-1; tentative D call: TRBD1 (6 bases). This CDR3 region has 14 residues. Trimming took off 7 bases at V and 7 bases at J, with 17 bases between the two ends. The germline V gene encodes CDR1 MNHNS and CDR2 SASEGT.

This chain links TRBV11-2 with TRBJ2-7; the D gene is possibly TRBD1 (6 bases). The CDR3 has 17 amino acids. V gave up 3 bases and J gave up 2 bases, with 20 bases separating them. The germline CDR1 and CDR2 sequences are SGHAT and FQNNGV. This CDR3 is CASSFGRGQTRTYEQYF. Written as DNA, the CDR3 is TGTGCCAGCAGCTTTGGCCGTGGACAGACGAGGACCTACGAGCAGTACTTC.

This clone was found once. The V call is TRBV19, the J call TRBJ2-1; TRBD1 might be the D (5 bases). Germline lookup yields CDR1 LNHDA and CDR2 SQIVND (reference sequence). Trimming stripped 5 bases from V and 2 bases from J, with 10 bases between. The CDR3 loop spans 14 amino acids. CDR3 in DNA: TGTGCCAGTAGTCCAGGGTGGCCCTACAATGAGCAGTTCTTC. Protein: CASSPGWPYNEQFF.

The chain couples TRBV7-6 to TRBJ2-2; D is ambiguous. Between the trimmed V and J ends, which lost 1 base and 8 bases, there was a span of 14 bases. Germline V lookup: CDR1 SGHVS, CDR2 FNYEAQ. The CDR3 consists of 15 residues. CDR3 sequence: CASSLVVDSGGELFF. The CDR3 nucleotides are TGTGCCAGCAGCTTAGTTGTGGATTCTGGGGGGGAGCTGTTTTTT.

V and J are TRBV6-5 and TRBJ1-4; TRBD1 aligns across 7 bases. The CDR3 runs to 15 residues. V dropped 6 bases and J dropped 6; count of bases not matched to a gene: 10. CDR1 is MNHEY, CDR2 SVGAGI, per germline. Here the CDR3 DNA reads TGTGCCAGCAGCAACCGACAGGGCCACGATGAAAAACTGTTTTTT. It codes for CASSNRQGHDEKLFF.

The rearrangement uses TRBV5-4 and TRBJ2-7; 7 bases are shared with TRBD1. After removal of 2 bases from V and 0 bases from J, the junction contained 5 bases not matched to a gene. The CDR3 extends over 15 amino acids. The germline V gene has CDR1 SGHNT and CDR2 YYREEE (reference sequence). For the CDR3, the DNA is TGTGCCAGCAGCTTTGGGGGACAGAGCTCCTACGAGCAGTACTTC. Translation: CASSFGGQSSYEQYF.